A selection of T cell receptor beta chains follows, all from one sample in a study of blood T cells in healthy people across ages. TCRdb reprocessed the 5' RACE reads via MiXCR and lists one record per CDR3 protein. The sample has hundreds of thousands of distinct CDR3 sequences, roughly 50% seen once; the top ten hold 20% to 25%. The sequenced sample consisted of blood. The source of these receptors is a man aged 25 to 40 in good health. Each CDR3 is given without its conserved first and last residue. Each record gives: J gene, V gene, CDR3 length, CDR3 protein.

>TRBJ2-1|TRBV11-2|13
ASSHLRGRSNEQF
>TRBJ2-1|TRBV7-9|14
ASSLGSKGSDNEQF
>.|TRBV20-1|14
SARGTGGGSSYEQY
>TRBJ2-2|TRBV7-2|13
ASTDKAGARGELF
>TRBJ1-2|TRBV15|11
ATSPTDSYGYT
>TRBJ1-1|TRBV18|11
ASSQGAVTEAF
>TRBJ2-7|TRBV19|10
ASSMGFYEQY
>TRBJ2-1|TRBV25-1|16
ASSEAGGAHSSYNEQF
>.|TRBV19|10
ASSIANYEQY
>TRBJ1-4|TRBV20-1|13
SAPMTTVFSEKLF
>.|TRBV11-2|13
ASTRLAGIQETQY
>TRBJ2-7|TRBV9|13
ASRTGQEGSYEQY